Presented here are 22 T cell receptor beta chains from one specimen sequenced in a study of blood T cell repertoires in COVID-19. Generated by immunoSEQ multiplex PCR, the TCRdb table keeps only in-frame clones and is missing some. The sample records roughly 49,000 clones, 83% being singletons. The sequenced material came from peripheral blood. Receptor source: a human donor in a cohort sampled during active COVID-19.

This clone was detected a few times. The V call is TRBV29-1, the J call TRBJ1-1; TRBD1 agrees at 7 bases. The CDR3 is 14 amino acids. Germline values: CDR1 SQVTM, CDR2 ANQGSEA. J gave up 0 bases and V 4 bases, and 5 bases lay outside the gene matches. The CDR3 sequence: CSVARGQLNTEAFF. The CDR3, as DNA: TGCAGCGTTGCAAGGGGACAGTTGAACACTGAAGCTTTCTTT.

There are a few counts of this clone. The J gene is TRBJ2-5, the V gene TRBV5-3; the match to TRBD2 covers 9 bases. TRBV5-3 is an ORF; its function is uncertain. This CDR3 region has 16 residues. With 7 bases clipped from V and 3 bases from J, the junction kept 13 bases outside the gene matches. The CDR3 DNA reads TGTGCCAGATACCCTTGCGGGGGGGCAGAGGAAGAGACCCAGTACTTC. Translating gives CARYPCGGAEEETQYF.

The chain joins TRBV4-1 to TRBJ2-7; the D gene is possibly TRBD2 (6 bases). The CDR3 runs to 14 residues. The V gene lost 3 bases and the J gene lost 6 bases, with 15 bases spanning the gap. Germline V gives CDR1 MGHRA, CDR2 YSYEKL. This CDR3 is CASSQGGLLGEQYF. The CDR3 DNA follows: TGCGCCAGCAGCCAGGGGGGTCTCCTTGGCGAGCAGTACTTC.

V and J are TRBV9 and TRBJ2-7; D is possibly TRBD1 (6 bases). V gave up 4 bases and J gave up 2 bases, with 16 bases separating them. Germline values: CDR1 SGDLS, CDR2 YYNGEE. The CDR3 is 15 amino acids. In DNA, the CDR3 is TGTGCCAGCAGCCCCCGACCGGGACACACCTACGAGCAGTACTTC. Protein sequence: CASSPRPGHTYEQYF.

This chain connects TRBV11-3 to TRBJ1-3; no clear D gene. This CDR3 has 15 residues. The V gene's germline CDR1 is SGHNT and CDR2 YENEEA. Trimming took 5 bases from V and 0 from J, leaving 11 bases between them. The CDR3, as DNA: TGTGCCAGCAGCCCTGGCGGGAGCTCTGGAAACACCATATATTTT. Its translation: CASSPGGSSGNTIYF.

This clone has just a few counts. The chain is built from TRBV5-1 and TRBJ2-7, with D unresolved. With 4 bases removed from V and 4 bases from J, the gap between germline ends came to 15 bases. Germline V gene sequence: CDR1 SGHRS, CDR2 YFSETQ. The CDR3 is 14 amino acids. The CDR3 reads CASSPPWARYEQYF. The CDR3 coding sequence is TGCGCCAGCAGCCCCCCTTGGGCACGGTACGAGCAGTACTTC. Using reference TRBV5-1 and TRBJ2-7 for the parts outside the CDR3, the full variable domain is KAGVTQTPRYLIKTRGQQVTLSCSPISGHRSVSWYQQTPGQGLQFLFEYFSETQRNKGNFPGRFSGRQFSNSRSEMNVSTLELGDSALYLCASSPPWARYEQYFGPGTRLTVT.

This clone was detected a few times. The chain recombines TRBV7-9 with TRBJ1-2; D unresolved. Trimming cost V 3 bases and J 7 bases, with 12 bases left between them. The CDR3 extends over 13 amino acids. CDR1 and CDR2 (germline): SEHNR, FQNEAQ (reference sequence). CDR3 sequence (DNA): TGTGCCAGCAGCTTTAACCCTCCGGGTGGCTACACCTTC. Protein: CASSFNPPGGYTF.

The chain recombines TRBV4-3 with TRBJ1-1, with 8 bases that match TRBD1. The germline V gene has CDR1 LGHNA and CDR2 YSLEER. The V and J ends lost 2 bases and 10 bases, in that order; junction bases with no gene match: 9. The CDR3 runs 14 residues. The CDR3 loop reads CASSQSQGAARAFF. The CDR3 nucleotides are TGCGCCAGCAGCCAATCGCAGGGGGCTGCAAGAGCTTTCTTT.

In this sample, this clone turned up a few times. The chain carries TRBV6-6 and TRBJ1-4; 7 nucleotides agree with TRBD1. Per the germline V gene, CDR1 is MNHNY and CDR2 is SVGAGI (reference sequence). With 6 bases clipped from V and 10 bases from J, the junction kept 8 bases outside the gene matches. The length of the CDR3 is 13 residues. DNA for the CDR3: TGTGCCAGCAGCAGCGACAGGGCTGTAAAACTGTTTTTT. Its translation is CASSSDRAVKLFF.

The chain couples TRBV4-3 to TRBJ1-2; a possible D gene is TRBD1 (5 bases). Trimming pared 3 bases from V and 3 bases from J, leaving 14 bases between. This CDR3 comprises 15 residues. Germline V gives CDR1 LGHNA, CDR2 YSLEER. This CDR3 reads CASSQALQGDYGYTF. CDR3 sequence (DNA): TGCGCCAGCAGCCAGGCCCTCCAGGGCGACTATGGCTACACCTTC.

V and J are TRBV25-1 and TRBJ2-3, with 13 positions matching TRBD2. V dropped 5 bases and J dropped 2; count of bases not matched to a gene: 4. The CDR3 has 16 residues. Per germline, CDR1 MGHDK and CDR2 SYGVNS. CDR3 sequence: CASSRTSGGITDTQYF. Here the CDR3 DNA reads TGTGCCAGCAGTCGGACTAGCGGGGGCATCACAGATACGCAGTATTTT.

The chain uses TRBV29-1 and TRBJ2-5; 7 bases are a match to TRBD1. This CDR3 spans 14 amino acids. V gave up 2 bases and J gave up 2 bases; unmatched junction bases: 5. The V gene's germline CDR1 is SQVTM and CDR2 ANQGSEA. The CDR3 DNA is TGCAGCGTTGAATGGCCGGGACAGCAAGAGACCCAGTACTTC. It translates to CSVEWPGQQETQYF.

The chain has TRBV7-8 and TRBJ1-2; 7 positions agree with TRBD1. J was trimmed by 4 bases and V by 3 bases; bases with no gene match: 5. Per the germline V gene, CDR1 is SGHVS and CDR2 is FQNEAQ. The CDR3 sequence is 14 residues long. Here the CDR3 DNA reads TGTGCCAGCAGCTTCAGGGACAGTAGCTATGGCTACACCTTC. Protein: CASSFRDSSYGYTF.

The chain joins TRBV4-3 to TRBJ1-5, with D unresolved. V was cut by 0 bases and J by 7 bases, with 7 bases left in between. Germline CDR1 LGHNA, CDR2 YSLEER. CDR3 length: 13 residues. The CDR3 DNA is TGCGCCAGCAGCCAAGATGCGGAGCAGCCCCAGCATTTT. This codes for CASSQDAEQPQHF.

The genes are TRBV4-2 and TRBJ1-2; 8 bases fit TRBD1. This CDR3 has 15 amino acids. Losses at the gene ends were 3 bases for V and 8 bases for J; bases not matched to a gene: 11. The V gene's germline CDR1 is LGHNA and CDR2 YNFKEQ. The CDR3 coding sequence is TGTGCCAGCAGCCAGGTACAGGGGGAATTGGAGGGCTACACCTTC. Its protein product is CASSQVQGELEGYTF.

CDR3 sequence (DNA): TGTGCCAGCAGCCCTCGGACAGGGGGCTCCTACAATGAGCAGTTCTTC. The encoded protein is CASSPRTGGSYNEQFF. V is TRBV9 and J is TRBJ2-1; TRBD1 aligns across 10 bases. The CDR3 spans 16 residues. The trim removed 4 bases at V and 0 bases at J, leaving 4 bases unmatched. Germline CDR1 and CDR2: SGDLS and YYNGEE. The variable domain in full, with the rest retrieved from reference TRBV9 and TRBJ2-1, is DSGVTQTPKHLITATGQRVTLRCSPRSGDLSVYWYQQSLDQGLQFLIQYYNGEERAKGNILERFSAQQFPDLHSELNLSSLELGDSALYFCASSPRTGGSYNEQFFGPGTRLTVL.

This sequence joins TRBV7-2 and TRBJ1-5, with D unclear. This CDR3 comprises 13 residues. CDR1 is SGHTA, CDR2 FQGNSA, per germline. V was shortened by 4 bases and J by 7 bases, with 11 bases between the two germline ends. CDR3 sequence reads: CASSSRYYQPQHF. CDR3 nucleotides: TGTGCCAGCAGCTCTCGCTACTACCAGCCCCAGCATTTT.

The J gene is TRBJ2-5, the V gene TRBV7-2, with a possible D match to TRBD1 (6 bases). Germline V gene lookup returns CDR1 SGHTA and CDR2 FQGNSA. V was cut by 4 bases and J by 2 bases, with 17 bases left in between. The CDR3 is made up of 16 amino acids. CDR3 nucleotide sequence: TGTGCCAGCAGCTCCCCGGGGAGTACAGGGCAAGAGACCCAGTACTTC. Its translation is CASSSPGSTGQETQYF.

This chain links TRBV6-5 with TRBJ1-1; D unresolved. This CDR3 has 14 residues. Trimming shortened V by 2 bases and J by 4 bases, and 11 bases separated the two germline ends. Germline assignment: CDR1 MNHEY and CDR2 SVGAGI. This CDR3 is CASSYGQVGTEAFF. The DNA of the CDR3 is TGTGCCAGCAGTTACGGCCAGGTTGGCACTGAAGCTTTCTTT.

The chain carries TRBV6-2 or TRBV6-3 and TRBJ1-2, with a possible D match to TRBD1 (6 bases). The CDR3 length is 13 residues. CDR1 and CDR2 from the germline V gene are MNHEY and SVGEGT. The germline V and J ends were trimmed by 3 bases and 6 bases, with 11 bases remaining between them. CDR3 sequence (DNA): TGTGCCAGCAGTTATCCAGGGGTAGATGGCTACACCTTC. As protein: CASSYPGVDGYTF.

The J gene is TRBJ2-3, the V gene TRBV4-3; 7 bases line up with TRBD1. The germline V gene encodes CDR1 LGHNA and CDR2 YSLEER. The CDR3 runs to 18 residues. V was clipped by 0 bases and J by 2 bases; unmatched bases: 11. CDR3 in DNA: TGCGCCAGCAGCCAAGATTGGGCCCCGGGACAGCACACAGATACGCAGTATTTT. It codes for CASSQDWAPGQHTDTQYF.

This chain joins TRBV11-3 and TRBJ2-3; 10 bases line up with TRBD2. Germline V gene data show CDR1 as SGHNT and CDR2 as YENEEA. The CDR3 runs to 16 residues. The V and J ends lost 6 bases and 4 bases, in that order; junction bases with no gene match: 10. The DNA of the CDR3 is TGTGCCAGCAGTCCCGGGACTAGCGACGGTGCAGATACGCAGTATTTT. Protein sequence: CASSPGTSDGADTQYF.